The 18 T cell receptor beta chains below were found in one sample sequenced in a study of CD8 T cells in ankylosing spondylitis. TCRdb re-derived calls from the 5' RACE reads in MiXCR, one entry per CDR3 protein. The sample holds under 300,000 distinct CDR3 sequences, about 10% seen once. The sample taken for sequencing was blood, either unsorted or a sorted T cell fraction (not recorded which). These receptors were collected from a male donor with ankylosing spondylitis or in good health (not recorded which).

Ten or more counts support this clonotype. CDR3 protein: CASSLGTGQSETQYF. Written as DNA, the CDR3 is TGCGCCAGCAGCTTGGGGACAGGGCAGTCAGAGACCCAGTACTTC. V is TRBV5-1 and J is TRBJ2-5; TRBD1 matches 8 bases. V was pared by 0 bases and J by 4 bases, with 5 bases of the junction left unmatched. Per germline, CDR1 SGHRS and CDR2 YFSETQ. The CDR3 consists of 15 residues.

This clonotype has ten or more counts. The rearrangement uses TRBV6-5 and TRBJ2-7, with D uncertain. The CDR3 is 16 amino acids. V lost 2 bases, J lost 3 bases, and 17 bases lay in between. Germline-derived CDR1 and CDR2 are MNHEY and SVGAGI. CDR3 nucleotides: TGTGCCAGCAGTTACGGCGAAGCGTGGTCGGTCTACGAGCAGTACTTC. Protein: CASSYGEAWSVYEQYF.

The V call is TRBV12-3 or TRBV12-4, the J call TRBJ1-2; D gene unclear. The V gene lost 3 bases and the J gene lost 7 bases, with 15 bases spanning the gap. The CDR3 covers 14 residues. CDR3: CASSFSALIGGYTF. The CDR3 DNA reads TGTGCCAGCAGTTTTTCTGCTCTGATAGGTGGCTACACCTTC.

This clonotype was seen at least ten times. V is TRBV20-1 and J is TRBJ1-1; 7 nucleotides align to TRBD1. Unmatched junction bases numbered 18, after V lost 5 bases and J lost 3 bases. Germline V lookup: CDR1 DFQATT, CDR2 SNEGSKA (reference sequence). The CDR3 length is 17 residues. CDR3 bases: TGCAGTGCTGGCACTTTGATACAGGGGAAGGTATACACTGAAGCTTTCTTT. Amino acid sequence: CSAGTLIQGKVYTEAFF.

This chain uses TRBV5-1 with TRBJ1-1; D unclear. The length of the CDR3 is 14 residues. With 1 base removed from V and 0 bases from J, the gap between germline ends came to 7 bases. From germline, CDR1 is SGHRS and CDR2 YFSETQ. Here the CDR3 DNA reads TGCGCCAGCAGCTTGCTACAGATGAACACTGAAGCTTTCTTT. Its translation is CASSLLQMNTEAFF.

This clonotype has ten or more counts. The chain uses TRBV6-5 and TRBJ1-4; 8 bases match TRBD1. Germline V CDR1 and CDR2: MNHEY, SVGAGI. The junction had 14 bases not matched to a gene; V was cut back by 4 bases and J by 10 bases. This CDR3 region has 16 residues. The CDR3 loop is CASSSHGQGNLGKLFF. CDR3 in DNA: TGTGCCAGCAGTTCCCACGGACAGGGAAATTTAGGAAAACTGTTTTTT.

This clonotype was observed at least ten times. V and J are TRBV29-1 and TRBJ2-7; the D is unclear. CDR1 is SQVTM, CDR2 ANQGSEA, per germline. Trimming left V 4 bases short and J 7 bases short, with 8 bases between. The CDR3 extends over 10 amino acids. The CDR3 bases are TGCAGCGTTGCATCCAGTGAGCAGTACTTC. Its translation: CSVASSEQYF.

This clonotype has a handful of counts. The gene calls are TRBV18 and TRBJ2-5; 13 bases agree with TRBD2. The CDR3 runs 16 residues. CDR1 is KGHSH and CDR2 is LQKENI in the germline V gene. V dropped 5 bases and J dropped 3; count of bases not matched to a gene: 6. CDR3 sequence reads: CASSKGLAGDEETQYF. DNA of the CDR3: TGTGCCAGCTCAAAAGGACTAGCGGGAGATGAAGAGACCCAGTACTTC.

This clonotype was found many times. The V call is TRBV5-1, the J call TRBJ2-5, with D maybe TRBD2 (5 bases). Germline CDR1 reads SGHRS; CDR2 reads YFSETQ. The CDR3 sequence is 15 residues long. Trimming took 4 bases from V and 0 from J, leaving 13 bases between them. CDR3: CASSVYPGNQETQYF. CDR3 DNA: TGCGCCAGCAGCGTCTATCCCGGGAACCAAGAGACCCAGTACTTC.

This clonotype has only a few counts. Here the CDR3 reads CASSSGVETQYF. In nucleotides, the CDR3 is TGTGCCAGCAGCAGTGGAGTGGAGACCCAGTACTTC. The V call is TRBV6-1, the J call TRBJ2-5, with D unclear. The germline V and J ends were trimmed by 6 bases and 5 bases, with 10 bases remaining between them. The V gene's germline CDR1 is MNHNS and CDR2 SASEGT. This CDR3 contains 12 residues.

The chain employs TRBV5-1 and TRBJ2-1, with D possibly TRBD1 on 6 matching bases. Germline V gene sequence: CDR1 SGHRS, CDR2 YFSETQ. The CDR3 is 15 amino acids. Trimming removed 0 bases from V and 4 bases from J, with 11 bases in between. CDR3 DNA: TGCGCCAGCAGCTTGGCTGGAGGACAGTACAATGAGCAGTTCTTC. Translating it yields CASSLAGGQYNEQFF.

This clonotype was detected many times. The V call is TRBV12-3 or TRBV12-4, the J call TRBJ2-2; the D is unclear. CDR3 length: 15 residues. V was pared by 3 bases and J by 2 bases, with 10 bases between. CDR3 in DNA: TGTGCCAGCAGTTTCCCTAGTTATAACACCGGGGAGCTGTTTTTT. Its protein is CASSFPSYNTGELFF.

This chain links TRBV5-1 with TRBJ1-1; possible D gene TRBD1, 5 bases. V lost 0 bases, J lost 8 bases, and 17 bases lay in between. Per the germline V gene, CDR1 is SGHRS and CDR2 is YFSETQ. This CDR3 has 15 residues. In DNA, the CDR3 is TGCGCCAGCAGCTTGGCCCCCCGTGGTTCAGGGGAAGCTTTCTTT. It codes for CASSLAPRGSGEAFF.

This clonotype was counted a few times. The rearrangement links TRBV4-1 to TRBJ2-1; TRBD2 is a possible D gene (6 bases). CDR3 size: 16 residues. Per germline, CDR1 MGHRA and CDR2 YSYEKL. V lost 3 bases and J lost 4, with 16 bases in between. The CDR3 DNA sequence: TGCGCCAGCAGCCATTGGGACTCCGGAAATTACAATGAGCAGTTCTTC. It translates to CASSHWDSGNYNEQFF.

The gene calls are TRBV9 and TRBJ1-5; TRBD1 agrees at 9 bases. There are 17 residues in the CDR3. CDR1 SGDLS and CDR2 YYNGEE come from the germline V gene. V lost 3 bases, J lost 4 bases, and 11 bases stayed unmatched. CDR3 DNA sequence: TGTGCCAGCAGCGAGGGGGACAGGGCGGGAAGGAATCAGCCCCAGCATTTT. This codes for CASSEGDRAGRNQPQHF.

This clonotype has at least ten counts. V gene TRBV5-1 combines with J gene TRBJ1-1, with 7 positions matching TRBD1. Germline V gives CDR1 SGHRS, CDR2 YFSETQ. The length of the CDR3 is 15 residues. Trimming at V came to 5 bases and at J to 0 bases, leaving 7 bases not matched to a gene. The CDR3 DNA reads TGCGCCAGCAGTGGGACAGTTATCATGAACACTGAAGCTTTCTTT. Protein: CASSGTVIMNTEAFF.

CDR3 sequence (DNA): TGCAGTGCTAACCGGGACAGGGTTATGGAGACCCAGTACTTC. It yields the protein CSANRDRVMETQYF. The chain uses TRBV20-1 and TRBJ2-5; 9 bases map to TRBD1. CDR3 length equals 14 residues. With 4 bases clipped from V and 5 bases from J, the junction kept 8 bases outside the gene matches. The V gene's germline CDR1 is DFQATT and CDR2 SNEGSKA (reference sequence).

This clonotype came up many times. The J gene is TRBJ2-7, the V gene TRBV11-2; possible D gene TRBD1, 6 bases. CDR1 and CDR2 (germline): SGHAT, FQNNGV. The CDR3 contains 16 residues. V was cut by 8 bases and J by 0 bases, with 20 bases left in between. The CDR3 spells CASWGQLGSGSYEQYF. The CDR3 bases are TGTGCCAGCTGGGGGCAGCTGGGTTCGGGCTCCTACGAGCAGTACTTC.